This TCR beta chain was identified in a study of cytomegalovirus exposure and HLA in healthy donors. Study results and limitations: Earlier findings revealed that most TCR beta V segments proved productive either about 90% or about 30% of the time.

The PCR used 60 Vbeta and 13 Jbeta primers. Measured with immunoSEQ multiplex PCR; TCRdb has only the in-frame clones, and not every one. The sample lists fewer than 200,000 clones; 60% to 80% were seen once. For this clone: As yet, its antigen is unknown.

Trimming took off 5 bases at V and 0 bases at J, with 14 bases between the two ends. The CDR3 has 15 residues. Germline CDR1 reads SGHTA; CDR2 reads FQGNSA. The sequencing input was PBMCs. The sequence derives from a woman in her forties or fifties in good health and CMV-seropositive. The chain employs TRBV7-2 and TRBJ2-7; D perhaps matches TRBD1 (6 bases). The CDR3 protein is CASSSTGHGSYEQYF. DNA for the CDR3: TGTGCCAGCAGCAGTACAGGGCACGGCTCCTACGAGCAGTACTTC.